This is a list of T cell receptor beta chains from one sample in a study of monozygotic twins with inflammatory bowel disease. TCRdb re-called the 5' RACE reads; one entry per CDR3 protein, DNA not given. The table for this sample gives 440,000 or so distinct CDR3 sequences. Sequencing used blood. Receptors were obtained from a human donor with ulcerative colitis or Crohn's disease, or a healthy co-twin of an affected twin (not recorded which). CDR3s include the opening cysteine and the closing phenylalanine or tryptophan.

cdr3_aa	j_call	v_call
CASSFRSTVAEAFF	TRBJ1-1	TRBV7-2
CAWGTGRGEQFF	TRBJ2-1	TRBV30
CRARDRRGIYEQYF	TRBJ2-7	TRBV20-1
CASSSTGGMGGYTF	TRBJ1-2	TRBV7-9
CASSRITGEETQYF	TRBJ2-5	TRBV5-1
CATALRGLSEQYF	TRBJ2-7	TRBV13
CASSIPRDKVF	TRBJ1-2	TRBV13
CASFQGANTGELFF	TRBJ2-2	TRBV19
CASHPTGAGRTGELFF	TRBJ2-2	TRBV11-2
CASSPLGSGTNTGELFF	TRBJ2-2	TRBV18
CASSLSFRGTGELFF	TRBJ2-2	TRBV28